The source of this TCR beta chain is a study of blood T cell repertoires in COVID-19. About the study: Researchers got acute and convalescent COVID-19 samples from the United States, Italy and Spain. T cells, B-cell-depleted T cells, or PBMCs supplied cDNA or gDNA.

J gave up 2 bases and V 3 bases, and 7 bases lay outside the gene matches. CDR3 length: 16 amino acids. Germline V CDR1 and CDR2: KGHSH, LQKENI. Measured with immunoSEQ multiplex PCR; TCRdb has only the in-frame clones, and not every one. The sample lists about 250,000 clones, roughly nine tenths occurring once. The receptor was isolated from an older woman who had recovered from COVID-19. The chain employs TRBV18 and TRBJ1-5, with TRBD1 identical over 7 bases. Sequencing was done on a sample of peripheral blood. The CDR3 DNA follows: TGTGCCAGCTCACCGACAGGGCCGGGGGGCAATCAGCCCCAGCATTTT. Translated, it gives CASSPTGPGGNQPQHF.